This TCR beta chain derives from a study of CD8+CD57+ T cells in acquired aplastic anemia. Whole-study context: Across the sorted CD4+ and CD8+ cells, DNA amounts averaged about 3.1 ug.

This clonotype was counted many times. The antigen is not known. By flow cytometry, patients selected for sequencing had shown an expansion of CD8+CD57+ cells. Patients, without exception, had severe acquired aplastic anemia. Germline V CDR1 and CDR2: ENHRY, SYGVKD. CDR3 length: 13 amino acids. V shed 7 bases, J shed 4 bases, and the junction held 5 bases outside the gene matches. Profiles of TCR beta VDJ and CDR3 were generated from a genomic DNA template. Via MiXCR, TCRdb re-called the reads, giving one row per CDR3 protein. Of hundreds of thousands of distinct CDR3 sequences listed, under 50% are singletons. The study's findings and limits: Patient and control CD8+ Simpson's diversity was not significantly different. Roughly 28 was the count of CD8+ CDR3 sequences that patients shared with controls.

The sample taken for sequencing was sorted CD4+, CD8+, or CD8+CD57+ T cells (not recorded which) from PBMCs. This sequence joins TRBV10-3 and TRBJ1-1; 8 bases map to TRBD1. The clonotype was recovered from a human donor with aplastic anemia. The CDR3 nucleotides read TGTGCCATCACCGAGGACAGGGTCACTGAAGCTTTCTTT. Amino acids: CAITEDRVTEAFF.